This T cell receptor (beta chain) derives from a study of shared clonotypes between healthy human individuals. Study-level findings and limits: Estimated richness was generally greater in naive than memory subsets.

Those who donated were healthy HIV-negative adults, with no recent acute infections or vaccinations reported. Germline CDR1 and CDR2: SGHRS and YFSETQ. Deletions cut 2 bases from V and 3 bases from J, with 8 bases between. The CDR3 runs to 13 residues. The protocol was immunoSEQ multiplex PCR, while the TCRdb copy is restricted to in-frame clones and leaves out a portion. The data contain more than 1.2 million clones, around 98.5% of them singletons. This clone was detected only once. Antigen specificity is unknown. The clonotype comes from a man aged 25-45 years in good health. Sequences were obtained from naive CD4+ T cells sorted from blood. Indicated subset: CD45RA+ positively selected. V gene TRBV5-1 combines with J gene TRBJ2-5; D gene ambiguous. The CDR3 here is CASSFAKEETQYF. CDR3 nucleotides: TGCGCCAGCAGCTTCGCTAAAGAAGAGACCCAGTACTTC.